The clone carrying this TCR beta chain has only one observation. The data were produced by immunoSEQ multiplex PCR, yet TCRdb's version contains in-frame clones alone and is incomplete. The table lists approximately 38,000 clones, approximately 83% of them singletons, with approximately 25% in the top ten. V was shortened by 2 bases and J by 0 bases, with 13 bases between the two germline ends. CDR1 SEHNR and CDR2 FQNEAQ come from the germline V gene (reference sequence). CDR3 size: 17 residues. These data originate in a study of blood T cell repertoires in COVID-19. The receptor was isolated from a human donor with acute or convalescent COVID-19. The donor label of this sample is uncertain. The rearrangement links TRBV7-9 to TRBJ1-4; possibly TRBD1 for D (5 bases). The material sequenced was peripheral blood. As DNA, the CDR3 is TGTGCCAGCAGCTTATTGGTGGGGACTGCAACTAATGAAAAACTGTTTTTT. Translation gives CASSLLVGTATNEKLFF.